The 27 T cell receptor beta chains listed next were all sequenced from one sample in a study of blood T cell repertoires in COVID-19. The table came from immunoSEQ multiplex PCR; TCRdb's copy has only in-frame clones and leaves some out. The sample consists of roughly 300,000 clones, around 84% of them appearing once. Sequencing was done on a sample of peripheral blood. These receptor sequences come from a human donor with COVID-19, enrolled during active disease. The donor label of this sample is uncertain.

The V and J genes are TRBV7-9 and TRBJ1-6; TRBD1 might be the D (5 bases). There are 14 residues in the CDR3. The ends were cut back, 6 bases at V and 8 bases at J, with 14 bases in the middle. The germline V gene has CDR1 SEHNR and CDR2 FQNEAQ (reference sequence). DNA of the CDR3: TGTGCCAGCAGATCCGGGACTAAGGATTCACCCCTCCACTTT. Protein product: CASRSGTKDSPLHF. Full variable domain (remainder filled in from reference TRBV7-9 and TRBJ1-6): DTGVSQNPRHKITKRGQNVTFRCDPISEHNRLYWYRQTLGQGPEFLTYFQNEAQLEKSRLLSDRFSAERPKGSFSTLEIQRTEQGDSAMYLCASRSGTKDSPLHFGNGTRLTVT.

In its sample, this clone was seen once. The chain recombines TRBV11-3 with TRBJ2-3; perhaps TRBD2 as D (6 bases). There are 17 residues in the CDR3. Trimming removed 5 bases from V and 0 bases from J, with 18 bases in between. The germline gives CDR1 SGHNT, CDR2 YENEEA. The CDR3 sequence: CASSLGDAGTSTDTQYF. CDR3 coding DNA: TGTGCCAGCAGCCTAGGGGACGCCGGGACTAGCACAGATACGCAGTATTTT.

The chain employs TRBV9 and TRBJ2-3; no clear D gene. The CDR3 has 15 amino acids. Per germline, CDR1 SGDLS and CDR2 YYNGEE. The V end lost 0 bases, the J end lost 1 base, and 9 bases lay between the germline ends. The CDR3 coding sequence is TGTGCCAGCAGCGTAGGGCAGACTGGCACAGATACGCAGTATTTT. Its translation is CASSVGQTGTDTQYF.

CDR3: CASNGGQRGYTF. CDR3 nucleotide sequence: TGTGCCAGCAACGGTGGCCAGCGGGGCTACACCTTC. The chain combines TRBV2 with TRBJ1-2; D gene ambiguous. The V end lost 7 bases, the J end lost 8 bases, and 14 bases lay between the germline ends. Germline assignment: CDR1 SNHLY and CDR2 FYNNEI. This CDR3 is built from 12 residues.

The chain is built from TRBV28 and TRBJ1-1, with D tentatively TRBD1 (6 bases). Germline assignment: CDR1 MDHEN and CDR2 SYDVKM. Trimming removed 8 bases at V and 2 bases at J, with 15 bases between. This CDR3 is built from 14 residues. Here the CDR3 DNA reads TGTGCCAGCCTAGGGGGAAGGGAAAACACTGAAGCTTTCTTT. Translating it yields CASLGGRENTEAFF.

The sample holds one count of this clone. Here the CDR3 DNA reads TGTGCCAGCAGGGAGGGGGCTCTAGGCAATCAGCCCCAGCATTTT. Protein product: CASREGALGNQPQHF. V gene TRBV28 combines with J gene TRBJ1-5; the match to TRBD1 covers 7 bases. V dropped 6 bases and J dropped 2; count of bases not matched to a gene: 7. Germline assignment: CDR1 MDHEN and CDR2 SYDVKM. The CDR3 is made up of 15 amino acids.

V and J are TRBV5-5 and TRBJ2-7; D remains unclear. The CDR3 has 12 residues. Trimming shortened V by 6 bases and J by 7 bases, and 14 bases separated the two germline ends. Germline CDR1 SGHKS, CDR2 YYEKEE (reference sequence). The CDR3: CASNSEAREQYF. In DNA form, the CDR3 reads TGTGCCAGCAACTCCGAAGCTAGGGAGCAGTACTTC.

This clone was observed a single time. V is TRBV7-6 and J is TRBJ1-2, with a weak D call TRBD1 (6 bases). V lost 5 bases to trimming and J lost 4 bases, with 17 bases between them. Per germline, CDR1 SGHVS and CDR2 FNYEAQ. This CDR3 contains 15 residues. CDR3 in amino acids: CASSPSRTASYGYTF. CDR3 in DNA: TGTGCCAGCAGCCCATCCAGGACAGCCAGCTATGGCTACACCTTC.

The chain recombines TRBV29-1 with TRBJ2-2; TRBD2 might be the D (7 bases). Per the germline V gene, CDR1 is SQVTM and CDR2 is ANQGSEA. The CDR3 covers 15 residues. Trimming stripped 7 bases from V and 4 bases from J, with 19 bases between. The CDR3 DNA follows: TGCAGCGCCCAAGGTCGGGGGGCGGCCACCGGGGAGCTGTTTTTT. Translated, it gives CSAQGRGAATGELFF.

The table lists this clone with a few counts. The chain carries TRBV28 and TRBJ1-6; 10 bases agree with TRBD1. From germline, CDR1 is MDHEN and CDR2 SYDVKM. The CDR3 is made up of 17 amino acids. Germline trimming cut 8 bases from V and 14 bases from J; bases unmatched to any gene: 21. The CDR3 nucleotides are TGTGCCAGCCGACCCGGTATAGAGGACAGGGGGAGGTTCGCCCTCCACTTT. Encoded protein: CASRPGIEDRGRFALHF.

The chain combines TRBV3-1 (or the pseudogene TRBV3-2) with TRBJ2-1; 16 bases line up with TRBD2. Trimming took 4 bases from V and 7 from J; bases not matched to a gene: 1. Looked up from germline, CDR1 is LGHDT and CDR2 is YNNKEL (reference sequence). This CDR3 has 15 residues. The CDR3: CASSRGLAGGNEQFF. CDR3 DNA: TGTGCCAGCAGCCGGGGACTAGCGGGAGGGAATGAGCAGTTCTTC.

CDR3 nucleotide sequence: TGCGCCAGCAGCTGGGGGCTAGCGGGCGAGACCCAGTACTTC. Its translation is CASSWGLAGETQYF. The V and J genes are TRBV5-1 and TRBJ2-5, with 8 bases lining up with TRBD2. Germline V gives CDR1 SGHRS, CDR2 YFSETQ. V gave up 3 bases and J gave up 5 bases; unmatched junction bases: 6. There are 14 residues in the CDR3.

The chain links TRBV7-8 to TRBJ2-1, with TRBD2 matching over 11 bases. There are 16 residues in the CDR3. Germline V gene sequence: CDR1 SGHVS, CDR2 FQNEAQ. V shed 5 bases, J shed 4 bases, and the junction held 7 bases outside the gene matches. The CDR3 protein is CASSTLTSGIYNEQFF. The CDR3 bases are TGTGCCAGCAGCACCCTGACTAGCGGGATTTACAATGAGCAGTTCTTC. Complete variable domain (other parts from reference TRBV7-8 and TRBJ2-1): GAGVSQSPRYKVAKRGQDVALRCDPISGHVSLFWYQQALGQGPEFLTYFQNEAQLDKSGLPSDRFFAERPEGSVSTLKIQRTQQEDSAVYLCASSTLTSGIYNEQFFGPGTRLTVL.

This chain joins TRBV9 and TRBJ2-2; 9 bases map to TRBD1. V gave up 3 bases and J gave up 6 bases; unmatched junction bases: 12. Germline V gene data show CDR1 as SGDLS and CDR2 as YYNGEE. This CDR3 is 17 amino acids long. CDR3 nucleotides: TGTGCCAGCAGCGCTTGGGGTTCCCGACAGGGGGCCGGGGAGCTGTTTTTT. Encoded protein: CASSAWGSRQGAGELFF.

The CDR3 loop is CASSEVRGRGTGELFF. The DNA for the CDR3 is TGTGCCAGCAGTGAAGTCCGAGGCCGGGGCACCGGGGAGCTGTTTTTT. The genes are TRBV6-1 and TRBJ2-2; D perhaps matches TRBD2 (5 bases). CDR1 and CDR2 from the germline V gene are MNHNS and SASEGT. V dropped 1 base and J dropped 4 bases, with 13 bases sitting between them. The CDR3 has 16 amino acids.

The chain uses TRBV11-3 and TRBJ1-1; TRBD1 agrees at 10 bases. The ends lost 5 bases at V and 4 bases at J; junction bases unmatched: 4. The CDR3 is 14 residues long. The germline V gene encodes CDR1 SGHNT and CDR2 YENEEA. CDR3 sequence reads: CASSRGQGSTEAFF. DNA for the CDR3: TGTGCCAGCAGCCGGGGACAGGGGAGCACTGAAGCTTTCTTT.

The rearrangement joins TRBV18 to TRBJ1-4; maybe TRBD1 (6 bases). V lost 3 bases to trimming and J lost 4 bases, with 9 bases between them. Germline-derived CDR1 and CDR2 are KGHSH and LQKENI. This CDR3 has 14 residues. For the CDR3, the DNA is TGTGCCAGCTCACCTAGGGACATTAATGAAAAACTGTTTTTT. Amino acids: CASSPRDINEKLFF.

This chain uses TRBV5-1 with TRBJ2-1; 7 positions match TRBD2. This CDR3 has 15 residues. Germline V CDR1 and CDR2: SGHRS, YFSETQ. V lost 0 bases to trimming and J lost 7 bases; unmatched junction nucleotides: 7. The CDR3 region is CASSLAAGVWNEQFF. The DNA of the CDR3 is TGCGCCAGCAGCTTGGCGGCGGGAGTGTGGAATGAGCAGTTCTTC. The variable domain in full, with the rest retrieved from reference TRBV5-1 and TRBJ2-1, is KAGVTQTPRYLIKTRGQQVTLSCSPISGHRSVSWYQQTPGQGLQFLFEYFSETQRNKGNFPGRFSGRQFSNSRSEMNVSTLELGDSALYLCASSLAAGVWNEQFFGPGTRLTVL.

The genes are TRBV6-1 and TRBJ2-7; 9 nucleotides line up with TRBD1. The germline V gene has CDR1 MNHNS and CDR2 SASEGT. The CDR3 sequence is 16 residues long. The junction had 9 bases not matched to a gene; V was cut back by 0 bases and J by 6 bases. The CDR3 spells CASSEALRDRVAEQYF. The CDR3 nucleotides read TGTGCCAGCAGTGAAGCGCTTCGGGACAGGGTTGCCGAGCAGTACTTC.

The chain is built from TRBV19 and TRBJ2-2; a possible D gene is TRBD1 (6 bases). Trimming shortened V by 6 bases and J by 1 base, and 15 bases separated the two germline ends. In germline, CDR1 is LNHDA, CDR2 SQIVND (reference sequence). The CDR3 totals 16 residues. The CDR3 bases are TGTGCCAGTAGCAAAGGACAGTTTTTGAACACCGGGGAGCTGTTTTTT. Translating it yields CASSKGQFLNTGELFF. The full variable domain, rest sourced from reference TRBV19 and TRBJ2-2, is DGGITQSPKYLFRKEGQNVTLSCEQNLNHDAMYWYRQDPGQGLRLIYYSQIVNDFQKGDIAEGYSVSREKKESFPLTVTSAQKNPTAFYLCASSKGQFLNTGELFFGEGSRLTVL.

The CDR3 spells CASSRFRTRGRELFF. CDR3 sequence (DNA): TGTGCCAGCAGCCGCTTCAGGACTAGGGGCCGGGAGCTGTTTTTT. The rearrangement links TRBV27 to TRBJ2-2; 7 positions match TRBD2. J gave up 9 bases and V 6 bases, and 13 bases lay outside the gene matches. Germline V gene lookup returns CDR1 MNHEY and CDR2 SMNVEV (reference sequence). This CDR3 has 15 residues.

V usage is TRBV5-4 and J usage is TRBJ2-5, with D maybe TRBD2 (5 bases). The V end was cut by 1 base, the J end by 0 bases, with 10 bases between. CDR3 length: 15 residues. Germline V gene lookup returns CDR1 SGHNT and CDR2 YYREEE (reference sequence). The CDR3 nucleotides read TGTGCCAGCAGCTTGAACGGGGTATACCAAGAGACCCAGTACTTC. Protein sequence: CASSLNGVYQETQYF.

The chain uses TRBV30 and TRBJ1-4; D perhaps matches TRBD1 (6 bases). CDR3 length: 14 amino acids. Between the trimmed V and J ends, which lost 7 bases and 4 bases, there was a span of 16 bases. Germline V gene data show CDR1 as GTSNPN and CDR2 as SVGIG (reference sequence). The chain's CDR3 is CASTRQGGNEKLFF. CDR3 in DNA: TGTGCCTCCACGCGTCAAGGGGGTAATGAAAAACTGTTTTTT. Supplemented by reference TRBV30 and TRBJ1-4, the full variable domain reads SQTIHQWPATLVQPVGSPLSLECTVEGTSNPNLYWYRQAAGRGLQLLFYSVGIGQISSEVPQNLSASRPQDRQFILSSKKLLLSDSGFYLCASTRQGGNEKLFFGSGTQLSVL.

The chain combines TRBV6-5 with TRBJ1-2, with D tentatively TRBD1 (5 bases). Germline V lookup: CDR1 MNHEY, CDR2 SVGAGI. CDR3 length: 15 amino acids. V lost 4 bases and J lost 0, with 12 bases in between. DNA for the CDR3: TGTGCCAGCAGTTTTCGACAGTTAGCTAACTATGGCTACACCTTC. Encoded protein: CASSFRQLANYGYTF.

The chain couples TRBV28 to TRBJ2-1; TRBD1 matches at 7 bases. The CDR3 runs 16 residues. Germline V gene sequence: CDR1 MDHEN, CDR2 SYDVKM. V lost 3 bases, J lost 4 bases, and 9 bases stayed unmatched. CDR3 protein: CASSLLGQTLYNEQFF. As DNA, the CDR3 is TGTGCCAGCAGTTTGCTGGGACAGACACTATACAATGAGCAGTTCTTC.

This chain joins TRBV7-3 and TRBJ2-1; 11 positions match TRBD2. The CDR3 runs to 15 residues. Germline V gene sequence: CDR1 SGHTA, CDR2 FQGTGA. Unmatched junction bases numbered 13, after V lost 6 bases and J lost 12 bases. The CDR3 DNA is TGTGCCAGCAGTTTGGGAGGGACTAGCGGCCATAGGCAGTTCTTC. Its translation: CASSLGGTSGHRQFF.

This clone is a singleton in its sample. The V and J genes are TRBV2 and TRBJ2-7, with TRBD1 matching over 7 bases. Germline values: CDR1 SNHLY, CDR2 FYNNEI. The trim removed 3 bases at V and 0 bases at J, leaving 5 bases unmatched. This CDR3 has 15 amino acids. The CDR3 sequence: CASSDAWDSSYEQYF. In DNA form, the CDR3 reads TGTGCCAGCAGTGACGCCTGGGACAGCTCCTACGAGCAGTACTTC. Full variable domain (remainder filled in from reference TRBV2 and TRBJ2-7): EPEVTQTPSHQVTQMGQEVILRCVPISNHLYFYWYRQILGQKVEFLVSFYNNEISEKSEIFDDQFSVERPDGSNFTLKIRSTKLEDSAMYFCASSDAWDSSYEQYFGPGTRLTVT.